These T cell receptor beta chains were read from a single sample in a study of cytomegalovirus exposure and HLA in healthy donors. Profiled with immunoSEQ multiplex PCR; TCRdb holds only in-frame clones, not every one. The sample table sets out 150,000 or so clones. What was sequenced was PBMCs. All receptors derive from a woman aged 40-49 years in good health and CMV-seropositive. The CDR3 runs from the conserved cysteine through the conserved F or W. D genes are given only for firm matches.

CDR3 length	J gene	D gene	V gene	CDR3 protein	CDR3 DNA
14	TRBJ2-1	NA	TRBV29-1	CSVETDTSYNEQFF	TGCAGCGTGGAGACGGATACGTCCTACAATGAGCAGTTCTTC
15	TRBJ2-5	TRBD1	TRBV6-5	CASSTLRTGQETQYF	TGTGCCAGCAGTACCTTACGGACAGGGCAAGAGACCCAGTACTTC
15	TRBJ2-3	TRBD2	TRBV7-3	CASSLGAGAADTQYF	TGTGCCAGCAGCTTAGGAGCGGGAGCAGCAGATACGCAGTATTTT
13	TRBJ2-7	NA	TRBV19	CASSMAFAAEQYF	TGTGCCAGTAGTATGGCATTTGCGGCCGAGCAGTACTTC
15	TRBJ1-2	NA	TRBV7-9	CASTLGGRTATGYTF	TGTGCCAGCACCTTAGGAGGTAGGACAGCCACTGGCTACACCTTC
15	TRBJ2-2	NA	TRBV27	CASSTGTRVTGELFF	TGTGCCAGCAGTACCGGTACGAGGGTCACCGGGGAGCTGTTTTTT
18	TRBJ2-1	NA	TRBV7-2	CASSLVFNWMAVNTEQFF	TGTGCCAGCAGCTTAGTCTTTAATTGGATGGCGGTAAACACTGAGCAGTTCTTC
17	TRBJ2-2	NA	TRBV10-3	CAISEPRASTNTGELFF	TGTGCCATCAGTGAGCCGAGGGCCTCTACGAACACCGGGGAGCTGTTTTTT
15	TRBJ1-4	TRBD1	TRBV5-4	CASSSGTARGEKLFF	TGTGCCAGCAGCTCGGGGACAGCAAGGGGTGAAAAACTGTTTTTT
18	TRBJ2-2	TRBD1	TRBV7-6	CASSLAGPGGFRTGELFF	TGTGCCAGCAGCTTAGCCGGTCCAGGGGGCTTTCGGACCGGGGAGCTGTTTTTT
13	TRBJ2-7	TRBD1	TRBV10-3	CALGTGRSYEQYF	TGTGCCCTGGGGACAGGAAGGTCCTACGAGCAGTACTTC